The rows below give T cell receptor beta chains drawn from one sample of a study of beta chain features in type 1 diabetes. Assay: immunoSEQ multiplex PCR; the TCRdb copy retains only in-frame clones and omits some. The data contain hundreds of thousands of clones, less than 15% of them singletons. The specimen sequenced was naive CD4+ T cells from blood. These TCRs come from a woman aged 40 to 50 in good health. CDR3s include the opening cysteine and the closing phenylalanine or tryptophan. D genes are given only for firm matches. Clone size is shown for a subset of rows, as once, few, many or a class of expanded clone.

v_call,clone_size,d_call,j_call,cdr3_nt,cdr3_aa
TRBV6-5,NA,NA,TRBJ2-7,TGTGCCAGCAGTTATCTAGCGATTAACTACGAGCAGTACTTC,CASSYLAINYEQYF
TRBV7-9,few,TRBD2,TRBJ2-1,TGTGCCAGCAGCTTATCGAGCGGGGGTGACAATGAGCAGTTCTTC,CASSLSSGGDNEQFF
TRBV15,few,NA,TRBJ2-7,TGTGCCACCAGTCCCACGGACAGAACCCGTTACGAGCAGTACTTC,CATSPTDRTRYEQYF
TRBV18,few,TRBD2,TRBJ2-1,TGTGCCAGCTCACCACCGGGACTAAACTACAATGAGCAGTTCTTC,CASSPPGLNYNEQFF
TRBV18,few,NA,TRBJ2-1,TGTGCCAGCTCACCAGATTCCGGGTCCTACAATGAGCAGTTCTTC,CASSPDSGSYNEQFF
TRBV19,NA,NA,TRBJ1-2,TGTGCCAGTAGTCAACAGGGTGCCCAAGGAGGCTACACCTTC,CASSQQGAQGGYTF
TRBV6-5,NA,NA,TRBJ2-3,TGTGCCAGCAGTTACTCGGCCCTAGCTGCAGATACGCAGTATTTT,CASSYSALAADTQYF
TRBV14,NA,NA,TRBJ1-4,TGTGCCAGCAGCCAAGATCCGAGAGGATCTAATGAAAAACTGTTTTTT,CASSQDPRGSNEKLFF
TRBV29-1,NA,TRBD1,TRBJ2-1,TGCAGCGTTGTGTCCGGGACAGGGGCTAGTAGGCAGTTCTTC,CSVVSGTGASRQFF
TRBV5-4,NA,NA,TRBJ1-4,TGTGCCAGCAGCCCATCAGGTTATGAAAAACTGTTTTTT,CASSPSGYEKLFF
TRBV7-9,few,NA,TRBJ2-7,TGTGCCAGCAGCTTCGGACAGAACGAGCAGTACTTC,CASSFGQNEQYF
TRBV5-1,NA,NA,TRBJ1-2,TGCGCCAGCAGCCTGGACAGTTATGGCTACACCTTC,CASSLDSYGYTF
TRBV7-2,few,NA,TRBJ2-1,TGTGCCAGCAGCTTCGGGGGCTCCTACAATGAGCAGTTCTTC,CASSFGGSYNEQFF
TRBV29-1,NA,TRBD2,TRBJ2-3,TGCAGCGTTGAATTGCAGCGGGGGGTGGCAGATACGCAGTATTTT,CSVELQRGVADTQYF
TRBV29-1,NA,NA,TRBJ2-3,TGCAGCTGTCGGGGGATTAGCACAGATACGCAGTATTTT,CSCRGISTDTQYF
TRBV2,NA,NA,TRBJ1-2,TGTGCCAGCATTCTGAACGGGGAGGGCTACACCTTC,CASILNGEGYTF
TRBV10-3,NA,TRBD1,TRBJ1-5,TGTGCCATCAGTCCTCAACAGGGGACTTTGAATCAGCCCCAGCATTTT,CAISPQQGTLNQPQHF
TRBV7-9,few,NA,TRBJ2-5,TGTGCCAGCAGCTTAGTCGCCGAGGTTCCGGGAGAGACCCAGTACTTC,CASSLVAEVPGETQYF
TRBV19,few,TRBD1,TRBJ1-2,TGTGCCAGTAGTCTCGGACAGGCCTTCTATGGCTACACCTTC,CASSLGQAFYGYTF
TRBV21-1,few,NA,TRBJ2-1,TGTGCCAGCAGCCGCCGGAGACAGACCTACAATGAGCAGTTCTTC,CASSRRRQTYNEQFF
TRBV29-1,few,TRBD2,TRBJ2-1,TGCAGCGTTGTGGGGGATGGCGGGGGGCTCCCCTACAATGAGCAGTTCTTC,CSVVGDGGGLPYNEQFF
TRBV7-9,NA,NA,TRBJ1-6,TGTGCCAGCAGCTTAGCCCACGGGGGGTCCTATAATTCACCCCTCCACTTT,CASSLAHGGSYNSPLHF
TRBV12-5,NA,NA,TRBJ2-3,TGTGCTAGTGGCCCCAGGGGTAGCGGGAGCACAGATACGCAGTATTTT,CASGPRGSGSTDTQYF
TRBV29-1,NA,TRBD1,TRBJ1-2,TGCAGCGTTGACGGGAACCGGGACAGGGTTAGGGGCTACACCTTC,CSVDGNRDRVRGYTF
TRBV5-4,NA,NA,TRBJ2-5,TGTGCCAGCAGCTTCAGTGGAGAAGAGACCCAGTACTTC,CASSFSGEETQYF
TRBV5-1,NA,TRBD2,TRBJ2-5,TGCGCCAGCAGCTCCGGCGCGACGGGGGGGAGCGGGAAAGAGACCCAGTACTTC,CASSSGATGGSGKETQYF
TRBV18,NA,TRBD1,TRBJ2-2,TGTGCCAGCTCACAACGGCGGACAGGGCTTGCTTCCGGGGAGCTGTTTTTT,CASSQRRTGLASGELFF
TRBV2,NA,NA,TRBJ2-5,TGTGCCAGCAGTTCTCCGGGACAACCAAAAGAGACCCAGTACTTC,CASSSPGQPKETQYF
TRBV18,NA,TRBD1,TRBJ1-1,TGTGCCAGCTCACCACGGACAGGGACCACTGAAGCTTTCTTT,CASSPRTGTTEAFF
TRBV4-1,few,NA,TRBJ1-4,TGCGCCAGCAGTCTTTCCCTGGTCGGTGAAAAACTGTTTTTT,CASSLSLVGEKLFF
TRBV7-2,NA,NA,TRBJ1-3,TGTGCCAGCAGCACCGCACAGGGTGGAAACACCATATATTTT,CASSTAQGGNTIYF
TRBV6-5,NA,NA,TRBJ2-7,TGTGCCAGCAGTTTGGCCAGGGATACCTACGAGCAGTACTTC,CASSLARDTYEQYF